This T cell receptor beta chain emerged from a study of CD8 T cells in Susac syndrome. Between the trimmed V and J ends, which lost 3 bases and 3 bases, there was a span of 8 bases. The length of the CDR3 is 14 residues. Germline CDR1 reads SNHLY; CDR2 reads FYNNEI. RNA totalling about 0.5 to 1 ug underwent reverse transcription with random hexamers. Across 54 Vbeta and 13 Jbeta, TCR beta CDR3 was amplified with immunoSEQ multiplex PCR. From the immunoSEQ multiplex PCR reads, TCRdb called clonotypes with MiXCR, one entry per CDR3 protein. The sample carries about 430,000 distinct CDR3 sequences, more than 70% recorded once. Sequencing of TCR beta was performed on blood CD8+ T cells and on blood CD4+ T cells.

The clonotype originates from a human donor with multiple sclerosis. The rearrangement joins TRBV2 to TRBJ2-2; D is possibly TRBD2 (6 bases). Sequencing was done on a sample of CD8+ T cells from PBMCs. In DNA form, the CDR3 reads TGTGCCAGCAGTGAGCGGGGATACACCGGGGAGCTGTTTTTT. Its protein is CASSERGYTGELFF.